Reported below is one T cell receptor (beta chain). TCRdb's copy holds only in-frame clones and misses some; the assay was immunoSEQ multiplex PCR. Of 140,000 or so clones in the sample, 89% were seen once. This entry belongs to a study of control samples from healthy donors and cancer patients. V lost 7 bases, J lost 3 bases, and 9 bases lay in between. This CDR3 is built from 13 residues. From germline, CDR1 is WSHSY and CDR2 SAAADI. The genes are TRBV10-2 and TRBJ2-2; no reliable D call. The sequence came from a man in his thirties or forties in good health. Sequenced material: blood. The CDR3 coding sequence is TGCGCCAGCATTTTGTGGGACACCGGGGAGCTGTTTTTT. Translating it yields CASILWDTGELFF.